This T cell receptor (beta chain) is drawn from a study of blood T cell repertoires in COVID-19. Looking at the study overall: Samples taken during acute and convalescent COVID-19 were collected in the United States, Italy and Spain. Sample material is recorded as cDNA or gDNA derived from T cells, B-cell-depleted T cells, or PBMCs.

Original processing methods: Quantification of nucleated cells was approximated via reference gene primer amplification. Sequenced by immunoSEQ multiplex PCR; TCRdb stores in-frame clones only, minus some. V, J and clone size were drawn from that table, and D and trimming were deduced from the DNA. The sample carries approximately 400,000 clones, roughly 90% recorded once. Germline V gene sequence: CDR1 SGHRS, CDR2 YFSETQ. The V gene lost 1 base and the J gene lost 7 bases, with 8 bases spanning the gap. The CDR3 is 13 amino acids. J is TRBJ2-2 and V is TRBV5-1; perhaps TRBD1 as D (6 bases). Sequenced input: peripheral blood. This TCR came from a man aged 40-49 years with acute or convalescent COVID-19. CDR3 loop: CASSLKGGGELFF. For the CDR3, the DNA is TGCGCCAGCAGCTTGAAAGGGGGCGGGGAGCTGTTTTTT.